These 25 T cell receptor beta chains were sequenced from one sample in a study of blood T cell repertoires in COVID-19. Assay used: immunoSEQ multiplex PCR; TCRdb lists only in-frame clones, some missing. This sample has fewer than 450,000 clones, with about nine tenths found just once. Material: peripheral blood. All receptors come from a woman aged 45-59 years with COVID-19, enrolled during active disease.

The rearrangement links TRBV9 to TRBJ2-1; TRBD2 matches 7 bases. The trim removed 1 base at V and 0 bases at J, leaving 13 bases unmatched. Germline lookup yields CDR1 SGDLS and CDR2 YYNGEE. CDR3 length equals 19 residues. This chain's CDR3 is CASSVPSFERGYSYNEQFF. The CDR3 DNA is TGTGCCAGCAGCGTACCCAGTTTTGAGCGGGGCTACTCCTACAATGAGCAGTTCTTC.

V is TRBV19 and J is TRBJ1-2, with a weak D call TRBD1 (5 bases). The length of the CDR3 is 15 residues. The V end was cut by 6 bases, the J end by 3 bases, with 17 bases between. CDR1 is LNHDA, CDR2 SQIVND, per germline (reference sequence). The CDR3 loop is CASSNLDGGDYGYTF. The CDR3 DNA is TGTGCCAGTAGCAACCTGGACGGGGGGGACTATGGCTACACCTTC.

The chain uses TRBV24-1 and TRBJ1-5; D ambiguous. The CDR3 runs to 15 residues. Germline V gives CDR1 KGHDR, CDR2 SFDVKD. Trimming shortened V by 5 bases and J by 2 bases, and 12 bases separated the two germline ends. The CDR3 is CATSALGPGNQPQHF. The CDR3 bases are TGTGCCACCAGTGCCTTGGGCCCAGGCAATCAGCCCCAGCATTTT.

The chain joins TRBV7-8 to TRBJ2-1, with TRBD2 as a possible D gene (5 bases). The CDR3 is 16 amino acids. Trimming removed 0 bases from V and 2 bases from J, with 11 bases in between. Germline loops: CDR1 SGHVS, CDR2 FQNEAQ. The CDR3, as DNA: TGTGCCAGCAGCTTAGCGGGCGGGCAGACCTACAATGAGCAGTTCTTC. Protein product: CASSLAGGQTYNEQFF.

The chain couples TRBV10-2 to TRBJ1-1; D uncertain. There are 13 residues in the CDR3. V dropped 5 bases and J dropped 10 bases, with 17 bases sitting between them. Germline values: CDR1 WSHSY, CDR2 SAAADI. The CDR3 nucleotides read TGCGCCAGCAGTCAAGTCCCACGAGGCGGAGCTTTCTTT. This gives the protein CASSQVPRGGAFF.

V gene TRBV5-1 combines with J gene TRBJ1-1; D is undetermined. Germline V lookup: CDR1 SGHRS, CDR2 YFSETQ. Deletions cut 4 bases from V and 5 bases from J, with 15 bases between. This CDR3 comprises 14 residues. CDR3 sequence (DNA): TGCGCCAGCAGCACGACCCCTTGGAGGACTGAAGCTTTCTTT. It is translated as CASSTTPWRTEAFF.

This chain joins TRBV19 and TRBJ2-7, with TRBD1 matching 7 bases. Per germline, CDR1 LNHDA and CDR2 SQIVND (reference sequence). This CDR3 comprises 14 residues. Germline trimming cut 5 bases from V and 4 bases from J; bases unmatched to any gene: 8. The CDR3 DNA reads TGTGCCAGTAGTGCCCGGGACAGCCCTTACGAGCAGTACTTC. Amino acid sequence: CASSARDSPYEQYF.

The chain links TRBV9 to TRBJ2-7, with D maybe TRBD1 (6 bases). Trimming left V 3 bases short and J 8 bases short, with 9 bases between. This CDR3 is built from 11 residues. Germline V gene sequence: CDR1 SGDLS, CDR2 YYNGEE. The chain's CDR3 is CASSATGQQYF. For the CDR3, the DNA is TGTGCCAGCAGCGCTACAGGGCAGCAGTACTTC.

The chain uses TRBV6-2 or TRBV6-3 and TRBJ1-4; 9 nucleotides line up with TRBD1. Germline V gives CDR1 MNHEY, CDR2 SVGEGT. V lost 6 bases, J lost 8 bases, and 10 bases stayed unmatched. The CDR3 spans 15 residues. The chain's CDR3 is CASSATRDRVEKLFF. In DNA form, the CDR3 reads TGTGCCAGCAGCGCCACTCGGGACAGGGTCGAAAAACTGTTTTTT.

This chain uses TRBV29-1 with TRBJ2-7, with 11 bases identical to TRBD1. This CDR3 contains 15 residues. V lost 7 bases to trimming and J lost 1 base; unmatched junction nucleotides: 9. Germline V gene data show CDR1 as SQVTM and CDR2 as ANQGSEA. The CDR3 DNA is TGCAGCGGCTTGGACAGGGGGCGCGGGTCCTACGAGCAGTACTTC. Residues: CSGLDRGRGSYEQYF.

The J gene is TRBJ2-2, the V gene TRBV4-1, with D perhaps matching TRBD1 (5 bases). Germline assignment: CDR1 MGHRA and CDR2 YSYEKL. The CDR3 is made up of 17 amino acids. V was clipped by 4 bases and J by 1 base, with 16 bases between them. The CDR3 DNA is TGCGCCAGCAGCCCGGGTGGGTATGGACAGAACACCGGGGAGCTGTTTTTT. Encoded protein: CASSPGGYGQNTGELFF.

The chain combines TRBV27 with TRBJ1-6; TRBD1 matches 9 bases. The CDR3 is 16 residues long. Germline V lookup: CDR1 MNHEY, CDR2 SMNVEV (reference sequence). With V trimmed by 3 bases and J by 6 bases, 6 bases remained unmatched. The CDR3 coding sequence is TGTGCCAGCAGTTTGGTCGGGACAGGGATTAATTCACCCCTCCACTTT. Its protein is CASSLVGTGINSPLHF.

The rearrangement uses TRBV2 and TRBJ1-5, with 8 bases identical to TRBD1. Germline values: CDR1 SNHLY, CDR2 FYNNEI. J was trimmed by 4 bases and V by 10 bases; bases with no gene match: 9. The CDR3 runs to 14 residues. The CDR3 DNA follows: TGTGCCACCGGGACAGGTAAAGGTAATCAGCCCCAGCATTTT. Translated: CATGTGKGNQPQHF.

This clone turned up a few times. The V call is TRBV7-8, the J call TRBJ1-5, with 10 bases lining up with TRBD1. The V gene's germline CDR1 is SGHVS and CDR2 FQNEAQ. Trimming took 3 bases from V and 4 from J; bases not matched to a gene: 6. The CDR3 extends over 16 amino acids. The CDR3 reads CASSLSWTGGNQPQHF. The DNA for the CDR3 is TGTGCCAGCAGCTTGTCATGGACAGGGGGAAATCAGCCCCAGCATTTT.

The chain employs TRBV19 and TRBJ1-1; TRBD1 agrees at 8 bases. The CDR3 consists of 17 residues. CDR1 and CDR2 from the germline V gene are LNHDA and SQIVND (reference sequence). Trimming at V came to 4 bases and at J to 3 bases, leaving 13 bases not matched to a gene. CDR3 sequence reads: CASSNPGGLGWDTEAFF. The CDR3, as DNA: TGTGCCAGTAGTAACCCAGGGGGCTTGGGTTGGGACACTGAAGCTTTCTTT.

The rearrangement links TRBV21-1 to TRBJ1-1; TRBD1, as called in the table, went unchecked against the DNA. TRBV21-1 has pseudogene status. The CDR3 covers 15 residues. This chain's CDR3 is CASRTRQGAKGEAFF. Written as DNA, the CDR3 is TGTGCCAGCCGAACAAGACAGGGGGCTAAGGGTGAAGCTTTCTTT.

The CDR3 sequence: CASREAGGPLMYDEQFF. In DNA, the CDR3 is TGTGCCAGTAGAGAAGCGGGAGGGCCTTTGATGTACGATGAGCAGTTCTTC. The V and J genes are TRBV19 and TRBJ2-1, with 10 bases lining up with TRBD2. Germline V gives CDR1 LNHDA, CDR2 SQIVND (reference sequence). J gave up 8 bases and V 6 bases, and 16 bases lay outside the gene matches. The CDR3 has 17 amino acids.

The V gene is TRBV7-6, the J gene TRBJ2-2; 8 nucleotides agree with TRBD1. This CDR3 contains 17 residues. Unmatched junction bases numbered 7, after V lost 0 bases and J lost 4 bases. Germline values: CDR1 SGHVS, CDR2 FNYEAQ. CDR3 sequence (DNA): TGTGCCAGCAGCTTAGCGCCGACAGGGGTTGGCACCGGGGAGCTGTTTTTT. Translating it yields CASSLAPTGVGTGELFF.

The sample holds one count of this clone. The chain has TRBV19 and TRBJ2-2; no firm D call. This CDR3 is 15 amino acids long. The germline gives CDR1 LNHDA, CDR2 SQIVND (reference sequence). The germline V and J ends were trimmed by 3 bases and 4 bases, with 12 bases remaining between them. The CDR3 nucleotides read TGTGCCAGTAGTATTAGAGCCTTCCCCACCGGGGAGCTGTTTTTT. Its protein is CASSIRAFPTGELFF.

In its sample, this clone was seen a few times. A read error may account for a junction end that differs from germline. The chain has TRBV30 and TRBJ2-7; TRBD1 aligns across 9 bases. The germline gives CDR1 GTSNPN, CDR2 SVGIG (reference sequence). The CDR3 runs 11 residues. CDR3 bases: TGTGCCGGGGACAGGGACTACGGGCAGTACTTC. Its translation is CAGDRDYGQYF.

The chain has TRBV6-5 and TRBJ2-2, with a tentative D call TRBD1 (5 bases). Trimming took off 10 bases at V and 8 bases at J, with 11 bases between the two ends. The CDR3 extends over 11 amino acids. Germline CDR1 is MNHEY and CDR2 is SVGAGI. CDR3 sequence: CATRRTGELFF. CDR3 in DNA: TGTGCCACCCGAAGGACAGGGGAGCTGTTTTTT.

This sequence joins TRBV18 and TRBJ2-7, with D perhaps TRBD1 (6 bases). From germline, CDR1 is KGHSH and CDR2 LQKENI. CDR3 length: 13 residues. V was pared by 4 bases and J by 5 bases, with 12 bases between. As DNA, the CDR3 is TGTGCCAGCTCACGAGTCAGGGACAACGAGCAGTACTTC. It codes for CASSRVRDNEQYF.

This clone was seen only a few times. The V and J genes are TRBV5-6 and TRBJ2-7; 9 positions match TRBD2. The CDR3 runs to 12 residues. CDR1 is SGHDT, CDR2 YYEEEE, per germline. J was trimmed by 9 bases and V by 3 bases; bases with no gene match: 4. CDR3 region: CASSSLTSGQYF. For the CDR3, the DNA is TGTGCCAGCAGCTCCTTGACTAGCGGGCAGTACTTC.

The rearrangement uses TRBV29-1 and TRBJ1-1; D is uncertain. V lost 6 bases and J 5 bases, leaving 13 bases between the germline ends. Per germline, CDR1 SQVTM and CDR2 ANQGSEA. There are 12 residues in the CDR3. DNA for the CDR3: TGCAGCGTCGTTTTCCCGGGGACTGAAGCTTTCTTT. The encoded protein is CSVVFPGTEAFF.

The chain employs TRBV7-3 and TRBJ1-5; D might be TRBD1 (5 bases). CDR3 length: 13 amino acids. With 5 bases removed from V and 5 bases from J, the gap between germline ends came to 10 bases. Germline assignment: CDR1 SGHTA and CDR2 FQGTGA. The CDR3 coding sequence is TGTGCCAGCAGCCAACAGGAGTATCAGCCCCAGCATTTT. Translation: CASSQQEYQPQHF.